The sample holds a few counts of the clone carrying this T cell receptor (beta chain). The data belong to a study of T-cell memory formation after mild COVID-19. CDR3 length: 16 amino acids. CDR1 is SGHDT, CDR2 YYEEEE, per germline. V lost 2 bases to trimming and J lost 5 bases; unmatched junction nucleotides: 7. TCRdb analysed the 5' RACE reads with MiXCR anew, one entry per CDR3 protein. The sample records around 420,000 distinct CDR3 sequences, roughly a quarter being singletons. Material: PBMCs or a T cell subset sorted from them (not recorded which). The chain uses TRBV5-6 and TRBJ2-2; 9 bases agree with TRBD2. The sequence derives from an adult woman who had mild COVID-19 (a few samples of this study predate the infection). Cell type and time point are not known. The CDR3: CASSLRLAGFTGELFF. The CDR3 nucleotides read TGTGCCAGCAGCTTAAGGCTAGCGGGATTTACCGGGGAGCTGTTTTTT.